This passage covers 17 T cell receptor beta chains from one sample sequenced in a study of naive and memory T cell subsets. Two oligonucleotides, mixed equimolar, formed the beta constant-region primer covering TRBC1 and TRBC2. MiXCR, applied by TCRdb to the UMI-ligation and nested PCR reads, yields one record per CDR3 protein. This table holds 130,000 to 150,000 distinct CDR3 sequences, about 17% found once. Sequencing was performed on naive CD4+ T cells from blood. The source is a human donor in good health.

This chain links TRBV5-5 with TRBJ2-7; 7 nucleotides match TRBD1. V dropped 6 bases and J dropped 1; count of bases not matched to a gene: 10. Per the germline V gene, CDR1 is SGHKS and CDR2 is YYEKEE (reference sequence). The CDR3 is 15 amino acids. CDR3 in amino acids: CASNPRQGVSYEQYF. Here the CDR3 DNA reads TGTGCCAGCAACCCCAGACAGGGAGTGTCCTACGAGCAGTACTTC.

This clonotype was counted a few times. The chain is built from TRBV7-2 and TRBJ1-2, with D possibly TRBD1 on 5 matching bases. This CDR3 is built from 15 residues. Germline V gives CDR1 SGHTA, CDR2 FQGNSA. V dropped 1 base and J dropped 5 bases, with 14 bases sitting between them. The CDR3 here is CASSLEVRGPYGYTF. CDR3 nucleotides: TGTGCCAGCAGCTTAGAGGTCCGGGGCCCGTATGGCTACACCTTC. The full variable domain, its missing parts supplied by reference TRBV7-2 and TRBJ1-2, is GAGVSQSPSNKVTEKGKDVELRCDPISGHTALYWYRQSLGQGLEFLIYFQGNSAPDKSGLPSDRFSAERTGGSVSTLTIQRTQQEDSAVYLCASSLEVRGPYGYTFGSGTRLTVV.

The table lists this clonotype with many counts. This chain joins TRBV12-3 or TRBV12-4 and TRBJ1-5; D not certain. The CDR3 has 13 amino acids. V dropped 5 bases and J dropped 3 bases, with 8 bases sitting between them. The CDR3 protein is CASSLDHNQPQHF. DNA of the CDR3: TGTGCCAGCAGTCTCGACCACAATCAGCCCCAGCATTTT.

The rearrangement links TRBV20-1 to TRBJ1-1, with 7 bases matching TRBD1. Germline V gene lookup returns CDR1 DFQATT and CDR2 SNEGSKA (reference sequence). Trimming took 2 bases from V and 1 from J; bases not matched to a gene: 4. This CDR3 is built from 14 residues. The CDR3 reads CSARKGQRNTEAFF. CDR3 coding DNA: TGCAGTGCTAGAAAGGGACAGAGGAACACTGAAGCTTTCTTT.

The chain couples TRBV7-2 to TRBJ2-1; D is possibly TRBD1 (6 bases). V lost 6 bases to trimming and J lost 4 bases, with 13 bases between them. Germline assignment: CDR1 SGHTA and CDR2 FQGNSA. The CDR3 loop spans 14 amino acids. The CDR3 DNA is TGTGCCAGCAGGGACCTACAGGGTTACAATGAGCAGTTCTTC. It encodes CASRDLQGYNEQFF.

This clonotype turned up a few times. The rearrangement links TRBV3-1 to TRBJ2-5; no reliable D call. CDR3 size: 11 residues. Germline V lookup: CDR1 LGHDT, CDR2 YNNKEL (reference sequence). The germline V and J ends were trimmed by 6 bases and 7 bases, with 9 bases remaining between them. In DNA form, the CDR3 reads TGTGCCAGCAGAGGGCTTGCGACCCAGTACTTC. Its translation is CASRGLATQYF.

This clonotype was seen many times. V gene TRBV29-1 combines with J gene TRBJ1-1; D remains ambiguous. CDR3 length equals 15 residues. CDR1 is SQVTM, CDR2 ANQGSEA, per germline. V lost 3 bases, J lost 3 bases, and 17 bases lay in between. DNA for the CDR3: TGCAGCGTTGAGAAGGGAGGGTTTGTGGACACTGAAGCTTTCTTT. It specifies CSVEKGGFVDTEAFF.

This clonotype was detected a few times. This chain joins TRBV5-1 and TRBJ2-7; TRBD2 matches 7 bases. V lost 1 base and J lost 2; bases outside the gene matches: 3. The CDR3 spans 14 residues. The germline V gene has CDR1 SGHRS and CDR2 YFSETQ. The CDR3 loop is CASSLNGGTYEQYF. CDR3 DNA sequence: TGCGCCAGCAGCTTGAACGGGGGGACCTACGAGCAGTACTTC.

The chain has TRBV2 and TRBJ2-3; D is unresolved. Germline V CDR1 and CDR2: SNHLY, FYNNEI. The V and J ends lost 6 bases and 6 bases respectively, with 13 bases between them. CDR3 length: 13 residues. CDR3: CASSVKWADTQYF. The DNA of the CDR3 is TGTGCCAGCAGCGTAAAGTGGGCGGATACGCAGTATTTT.

In this sample, this clonotype turned up a few times. The chain uses TRBV29-1 and TRBJ1-3, with D hard to call. V lost 5 bases, J lost 6 bases, and 5 bases lay in between. Germline CDR1 SQVTM, CDR2 ANQGSEA. The CDR3 is 10 amino acids. Here the CDR3 DNA reads TGCAGCGTTTATCAAAACACCATATATTTT. Residues: CSVYQNTIYF.

The chain carries TRBV6-2 or TRBV6-3 and TRBJ1-1, with 7 bases matching TRBD1. Looked up from germline, CDR1 is MNHEY and CDR2 is SVGEGT. The CDR3 runs to 13 residues. Unmatched junction bases numbered 6, after V lost 10 bases and J lost 1 base. The CDR3 region is CATRGIPNTEAFF. CDR3 coding DNA: TGTGCCACCAGGGGGATACCGAACACTGAAGCTTTCTTT.

The gene calls are TRBV7-2 and TRBJ2-3; 10 nucleotides align to TRBD2. This CDR3 is built from 20 residues. Trimming removed 1 base from V and 1 base from J; junction bases left unmatched: 14. The V gene's germline CDR1 is SGHTA and CDR2 FQGNSA. CDR3 protein: CASSLVLVASGSGRTDTQYF. The CDR3 DNA reads as TGTGCCAGCAGCTTAGTCTTAGTAGCTAGCGGGAGCGGTCGCACAGATACGCAGTATTTT.

This chain uses TRBV28 with TRBJ2-1, with TRBD2 identical over 12 bases. Germline CDR1 reads MDHEN; CDR2 reads SYDVKM. CDR3 size: 15 residues. V lost 7 bases and J lost 8; bases outside the gene matches: 9. The CDR3 DNA reads TGTGCCAGCATCCCTAGCGGGAGGGCCCTAGATGAGCAGTTCTTC. Its translation is CASIPSGRALDEQFF. The full variable domain, its missing parts supplied by reference TRBV28 and TRBJ2-1, is DVKVTQSSRYLVKRTGEKVFLECVQDMDHENMFWYRQDPGLGLRLIYFSYDVKMKEKGDIPEGYSVSREKKERFSLILESASTNQTSMYLCASIPSGRALDEQFFGPGTRLTVL.

This clonotype was seen repeatedly, ten times or more. The CDR3 is CASSPEGAEQYF. The CDR3 DNA reads as TGTGCCAGCTCACCGGAGGGGGCTGAGCAGTACTTC. The gene calls are TRBV18 and TRBJ2-7; possible D gene TRBD1, 7 bases. Germline values: CDR1 KGHSH, CDR2 LQKENI. V lost 3 bases to trimming and J lost 7 bases, with 10 bases between them. The length of the CDR3 is 12 residues.

This clonotype has a handful of counts. The rearrangement joins TRBV11-3 to TRBJ2-2, with D maybe TRBD1 (5 bases). Looked up from germline, CDR1 is SGHNT and CDR2 is YENEEA. V was clipped by 3 bases and J by 4 bases, with 12 bases between them. The CDR3 covers 15 residues. CDR3: CASSFQGSGTGELFF. The CDR3 region has the DNA TGTGCCAGCAGCTTTCAGGGCTCAGGCACCGGGGAGCTGTTTTTT.

This clonotype showed up just a few times. J is TRBJ1-5 and V is TRBV12-3 or TRBV12-4; D gene unclear. The ends were cut back, 3 bases at V and 0 bases at J, with 9 bases in the middle. This CDR3 is built from 15 residues. The DNA for the CDR3 is TGTGCCAGCAGTTTTGGGGATTATAGCAATCAGCCCCAGCATTTT. This gives the protein CASSFGDYSNQPQHF.

This clonotype has a handful of counts. The CDR3 region is CASSKRGPWGETQYF. The CDR3 DNA sequence: TGTGCCAGCAGCAAGAGGGGACCTTGGGGTGAGACCCAGTACTTC. The chain links TRBV5-5 to TRBJ2-5; D could derive from TRBD1 or TRBD2 (5 bases each). Germline lookup yields CDR1 SGHKS and CDR2 YYEKEE (reference sequence). This CDR3 spans 15 amino acids. Trimming took off 4 bases at V and 5 bases at J, with 18 bases between the two ends.